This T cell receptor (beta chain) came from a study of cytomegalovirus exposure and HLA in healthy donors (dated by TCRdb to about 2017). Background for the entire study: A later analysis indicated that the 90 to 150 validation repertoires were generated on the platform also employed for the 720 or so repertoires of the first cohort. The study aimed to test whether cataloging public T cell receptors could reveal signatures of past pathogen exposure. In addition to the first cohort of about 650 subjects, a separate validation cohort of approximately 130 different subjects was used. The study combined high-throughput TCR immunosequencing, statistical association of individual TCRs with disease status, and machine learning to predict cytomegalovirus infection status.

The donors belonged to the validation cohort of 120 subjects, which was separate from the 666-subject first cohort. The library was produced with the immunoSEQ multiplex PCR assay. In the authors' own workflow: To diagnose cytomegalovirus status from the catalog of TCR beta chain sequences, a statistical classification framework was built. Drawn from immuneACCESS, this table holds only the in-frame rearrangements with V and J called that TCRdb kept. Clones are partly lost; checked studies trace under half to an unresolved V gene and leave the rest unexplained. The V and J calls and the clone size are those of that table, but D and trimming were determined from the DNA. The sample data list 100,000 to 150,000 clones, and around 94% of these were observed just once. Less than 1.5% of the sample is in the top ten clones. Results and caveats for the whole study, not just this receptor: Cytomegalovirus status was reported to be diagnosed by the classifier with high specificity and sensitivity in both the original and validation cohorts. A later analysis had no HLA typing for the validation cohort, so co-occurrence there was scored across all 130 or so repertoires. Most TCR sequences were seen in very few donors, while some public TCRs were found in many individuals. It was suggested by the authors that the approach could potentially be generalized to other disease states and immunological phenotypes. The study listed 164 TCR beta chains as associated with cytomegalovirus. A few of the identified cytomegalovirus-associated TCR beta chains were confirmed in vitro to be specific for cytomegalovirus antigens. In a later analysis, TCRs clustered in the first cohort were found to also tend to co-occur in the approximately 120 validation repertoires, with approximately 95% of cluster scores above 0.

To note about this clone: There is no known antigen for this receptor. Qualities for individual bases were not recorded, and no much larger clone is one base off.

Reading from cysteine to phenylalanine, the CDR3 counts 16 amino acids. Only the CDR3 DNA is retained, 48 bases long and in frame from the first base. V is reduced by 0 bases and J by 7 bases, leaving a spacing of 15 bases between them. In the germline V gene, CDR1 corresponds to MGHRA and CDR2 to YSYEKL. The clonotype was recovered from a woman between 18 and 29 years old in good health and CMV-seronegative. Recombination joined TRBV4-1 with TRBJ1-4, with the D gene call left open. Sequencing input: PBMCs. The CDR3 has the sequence CASSQDRSARGEKLFF. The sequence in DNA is TGCGCCAGCAGCCAAGATCGTTCGGCGCGGGGTGAAAAACTGTTTTTT.